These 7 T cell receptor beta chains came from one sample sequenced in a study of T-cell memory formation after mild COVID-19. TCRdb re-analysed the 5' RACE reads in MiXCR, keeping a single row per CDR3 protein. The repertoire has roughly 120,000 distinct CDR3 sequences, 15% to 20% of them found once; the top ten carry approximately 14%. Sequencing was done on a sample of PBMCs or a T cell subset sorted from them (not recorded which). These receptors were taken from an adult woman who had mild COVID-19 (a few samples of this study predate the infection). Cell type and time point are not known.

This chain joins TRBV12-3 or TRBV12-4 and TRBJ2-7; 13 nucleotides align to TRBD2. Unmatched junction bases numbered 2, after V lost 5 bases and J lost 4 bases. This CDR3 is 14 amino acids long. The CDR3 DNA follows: TGTGCCAGCAGTACGGGACTAGCGGGGTACGAGCAGTACTTC. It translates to CASSTGLAGYEQYF.

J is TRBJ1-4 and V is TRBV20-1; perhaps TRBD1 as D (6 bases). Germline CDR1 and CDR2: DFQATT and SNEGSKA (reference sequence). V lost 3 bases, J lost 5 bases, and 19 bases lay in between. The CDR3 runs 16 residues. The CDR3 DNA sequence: TGCAGTGCTAGGACTGTAGGGGGAATGTTGAATGAAAAACTGTTTTTT. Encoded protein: CSARTVGGMLNEKLFF.

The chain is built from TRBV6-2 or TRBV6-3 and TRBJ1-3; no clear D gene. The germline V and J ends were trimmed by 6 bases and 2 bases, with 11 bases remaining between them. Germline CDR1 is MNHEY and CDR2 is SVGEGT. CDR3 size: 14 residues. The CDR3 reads CASRRESTGNTIYF. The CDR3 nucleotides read TGTGCCAGCAGGAGGGAGTCAACTGGAAACACCATATATTTT.

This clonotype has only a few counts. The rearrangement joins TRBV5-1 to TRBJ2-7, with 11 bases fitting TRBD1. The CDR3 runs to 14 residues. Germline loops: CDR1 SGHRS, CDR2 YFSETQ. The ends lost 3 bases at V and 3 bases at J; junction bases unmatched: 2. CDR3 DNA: TGCGCCAGCAGCTGGGGACAGGGGGTCTACGAGCAGTACTTC. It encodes CASSWGQGVYEQYF.

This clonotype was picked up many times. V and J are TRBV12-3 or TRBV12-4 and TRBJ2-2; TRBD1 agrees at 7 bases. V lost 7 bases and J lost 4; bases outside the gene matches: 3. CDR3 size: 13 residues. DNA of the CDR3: TGTGCCAGCACCGGACAGGTCACCGGGGAGCTGTTTTTT. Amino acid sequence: CASTGQVTGELFF.

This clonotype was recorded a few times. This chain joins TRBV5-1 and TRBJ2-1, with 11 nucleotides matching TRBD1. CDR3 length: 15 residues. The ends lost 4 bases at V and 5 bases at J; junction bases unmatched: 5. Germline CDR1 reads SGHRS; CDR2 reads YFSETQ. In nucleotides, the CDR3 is TGCGCCAGCAGCGGCGGACAGGGGGCGGACAATGAGCAGTTCTTC. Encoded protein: CASSGGQGADNEQFF. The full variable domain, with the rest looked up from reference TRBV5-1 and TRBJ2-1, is KAGVTQTPRYLIKTRGQQVTLSCSPISGHRSVSWYQQTPGQGLQFLFEYFSETQRNKGNFPGRFSGRQFSNSRSEMNVSTLELGDSALYLCASSGGQGADNEQFFGPGTRLTVL.

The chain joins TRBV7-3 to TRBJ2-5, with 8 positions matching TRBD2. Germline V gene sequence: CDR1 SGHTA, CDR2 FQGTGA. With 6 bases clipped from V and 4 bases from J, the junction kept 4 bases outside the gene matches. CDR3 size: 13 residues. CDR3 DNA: TGTGCCAGCAGAGCGGGGGTCGGAGAGACCCAGTACTTC. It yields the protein CASRAGVGETQYF.